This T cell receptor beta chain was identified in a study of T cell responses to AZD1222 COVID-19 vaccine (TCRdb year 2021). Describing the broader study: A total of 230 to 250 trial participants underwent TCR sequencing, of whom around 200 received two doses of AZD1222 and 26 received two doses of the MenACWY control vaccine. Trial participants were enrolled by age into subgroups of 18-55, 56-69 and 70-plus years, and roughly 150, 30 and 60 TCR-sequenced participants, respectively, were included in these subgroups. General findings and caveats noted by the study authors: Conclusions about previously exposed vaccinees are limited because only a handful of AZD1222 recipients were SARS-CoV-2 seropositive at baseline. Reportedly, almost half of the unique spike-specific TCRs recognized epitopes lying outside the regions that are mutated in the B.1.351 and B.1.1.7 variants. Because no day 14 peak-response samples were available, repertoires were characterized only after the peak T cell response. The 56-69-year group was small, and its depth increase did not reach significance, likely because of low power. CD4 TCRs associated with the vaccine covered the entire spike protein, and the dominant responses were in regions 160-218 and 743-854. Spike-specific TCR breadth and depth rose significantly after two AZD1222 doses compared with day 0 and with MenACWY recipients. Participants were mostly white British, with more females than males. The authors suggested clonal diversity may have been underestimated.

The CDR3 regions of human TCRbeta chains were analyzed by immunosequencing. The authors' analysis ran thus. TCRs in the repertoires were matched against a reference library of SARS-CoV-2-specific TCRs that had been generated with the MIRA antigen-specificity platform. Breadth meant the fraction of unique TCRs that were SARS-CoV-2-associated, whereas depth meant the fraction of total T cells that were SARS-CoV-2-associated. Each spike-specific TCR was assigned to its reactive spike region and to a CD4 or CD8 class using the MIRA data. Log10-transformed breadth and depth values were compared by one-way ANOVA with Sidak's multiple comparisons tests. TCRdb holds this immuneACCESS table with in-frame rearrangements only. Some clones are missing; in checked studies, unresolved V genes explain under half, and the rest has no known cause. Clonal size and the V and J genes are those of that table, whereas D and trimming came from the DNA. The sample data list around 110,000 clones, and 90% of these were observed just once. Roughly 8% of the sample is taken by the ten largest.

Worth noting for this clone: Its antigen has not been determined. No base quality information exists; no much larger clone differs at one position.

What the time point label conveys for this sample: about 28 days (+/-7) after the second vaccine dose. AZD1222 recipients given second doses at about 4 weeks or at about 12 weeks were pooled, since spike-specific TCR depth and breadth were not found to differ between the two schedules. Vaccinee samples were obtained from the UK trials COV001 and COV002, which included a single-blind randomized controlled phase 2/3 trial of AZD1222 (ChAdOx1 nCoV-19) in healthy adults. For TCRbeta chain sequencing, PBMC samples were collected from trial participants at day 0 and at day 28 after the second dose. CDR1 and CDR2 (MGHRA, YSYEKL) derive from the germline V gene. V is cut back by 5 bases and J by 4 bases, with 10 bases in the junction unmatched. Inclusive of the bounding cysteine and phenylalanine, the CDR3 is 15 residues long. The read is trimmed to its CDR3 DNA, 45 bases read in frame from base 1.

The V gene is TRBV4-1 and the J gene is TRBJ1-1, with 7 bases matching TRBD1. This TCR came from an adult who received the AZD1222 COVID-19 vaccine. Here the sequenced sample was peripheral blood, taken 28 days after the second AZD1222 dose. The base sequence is TGCGCCAGCAGCTCGACCCGGACAGGAGGCACTGAAGCTTTCTTT. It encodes CASSSTRTGGTEAFF.